In its sample, the clone carrying this TCR beta chain was seen a few times. The data stem from a study of T cell repertoires in cytomegalovirus infection. TCRdb re-derived calls from the reads in MiXCR, one entry per CDR3 protein. Seen here are 230,000 or so distinct CDR3 sequences, approximately 17% observed once, and the top ten hold less than 60%. Germline V gene lookup returns CDR1 SGHVS and CDR2 FNYEAQ. This CDR3 is built from 18 residues. V lost 5 bases and J lost 1; bases outside the gene matches: 12. What was sequenced was CD8+ T cells from PBMCs. The J gene is TRBJ1-1, the V gene TRBV7-6; 11 bases line up with TRBD1. This clonotype was obtained from a human donor in good health (CMV status not recorded). Some clones in this sample may be carry-over from other donors' samples. CDR3: CASSPTDRGHFSNTEAFF. CDR3 coding DNA: TGTGCCAGCAGCCCGACGGACAGGGGGCATTTTTCGAACACTGAAGCTTTCTTT. Using reference TRBV7-6 and TRBJ1-1 for the parts outside the CDR3, the full variable domain is GAGVSQSPRYKVTKRGQDVALRCDPISGHVSLYWYRQALGQGPEFLTYFNYEAQQDKSGLPNDRFSAERPEGSISTLTIQRTEQRDSAMYRCASSPTDRGHFSNTEAFFGQGTRLTVV.